This passage covers 27 T cell receptor beta chains from one sample sequenced in a study of cytomegalovirus exposure and HLA in healthy donors. It was with 60 Vbeta and 13 Jbeta primers that the PCR ran. Profiled with immunoSEQ multiplex PCR; TCRdb holds only in-frame clones, not every one. Of around 140,000 clones in the sample, 79% are singletons; the top ten hold roughly 1.1%. Sequenced input: PBMCs. The receptors originated from a male donor in good health and CMV-seronegative.

This sequence joins TRBV7-2 and TRBJ2-1; D possibly corresponds to TRBD2 (5 bases). V lost 4 bases and J 7 bases, leaving 17 bases between the germline ends. In germline, CDR1 is SGHTA, CDR2 FQGNSA. The CDR3 spans 15 residues. The DNA of the CDR3 is TGTGCCAGCAGCTCTAGACATGGGCCGGGGAATGAGCAGTTCTTC. Residues: CASSSRHGPGNEQFF.

The gene calls are TRBV19 and TRBJ2-3; 8 bases map to TRBD2. The CDR3 is 15 residues long. The germline V gene encodes CDR1 LNHDA and CDR2 SQIVND (reference sequence). The V and J ends lost 5 bases and 0 bases, in that order; junction bases with no gene match: 4. The CDR3 DNA is TGTGCCAGTAGTGCACTAGCGGTTAGCACAGATACGCAGTATTTT. Amino acids: CASSALAVSTDTQYF.

This clone was picked up a small number of times. The chain recombines TRBV6-6 with TRBJ1-1; TRBD1 aligns across 7 bases. Germline V gene lookup returns CDR1 MNHNY and CDR2 SVGAGI (reference sequence). V lost 2 bases and J lost 5; bases outside the gene matches: 8. The CDR3 length is 15 residues. CDR3 loop: CASSYGRGSETEAFF. DNA of the CDR3: TGTGCCAGCAGTTACGGCAGGGGGTCGGAGACTGAAGCTTTCTTT.

The chain links TRBV5-6 to TRBJ2-5, with TRBD2 identical over 8 bases. The CDR3 is 14 amino acids. V trimming: 4 bases; J trimming: 4 bases; junction bases outside the gene matches: 6. The germline gives CDR1 SGHDT, CDR2 YYEEEE. As DNA, the CDR3 is TGTGCCAGCAGCGGGACGGGGGGGAGAGAGACCCAGTACTTC. It encodes CASSGTGGRETQYF.

The chain is built from TRBV4-3 and TRBJ2-5; D uncertain. The CDR3 consists of 15 residues. Germline lookup yields CDR1 LGHNA and CDR2 YSLEER. The V end was cut by 0 bases, the J end by 1 base, with 9 bases between. CDR3 sequence: CASSQEIDSQETQYF. CDR3 nucleotides: TGCGCCAGCAGCCAAGAAATAGATAGCCAAGAGACCCAGTACTTC.

The chain has TRBV11-3 and TRBJ1-1; D is unclear. The ends were cut back, 1 base at V and 3 bases at J, with 21 bases in the middle. In germline, CDR1 is SGHNT, CDR2 YENEEA. The CDR3 has 18 amino acids. The CDR3 is CASSLVGGSAGKDTEAFF. The CDR3 nucleotides read TGTGCCAGCAGCTTAGTAGGCGGGTCAGCGGGCAAGGACACTGAAGCTTTCTTT.

The rearrangement uses TRBV7-9 and TRBJ2-4, with TRBD1 matching over 9 bases. With V trimmed by 5 bases and J by 6 bases, 8 bases remained unmatched. Germline values: CDR1 SEHNR, CDR2 FQNEAQ (reference sequence). The CDR3 totals 15 residues. The CDR3 DNA is TGTGCCAGCAGCCCTTTGGGACAGGGAGGAAACATTCAGTACTTC. Translating gives CASSPLGQGGNIQYF.

This sequence joins TRBV2 and TRBJ1-2; no clear D gene. Germline lookup yields CDR1 SNHLY and CDR2 FYNNEI. This CDR3 is 11 amino acids long. Between the trimmed V and J ends, which lost 3 bases and 6 bases, there was a span of 5 bases. The CDR3 sequence: CASSEGDGYTF. In DNA form, the CDR3 reads TGTGCCAGCAGTGAGGGCGATGGCTACACCTTC.

This chain uses TRBV19 with TRBJ1-5; tentative D call: TRBD1 (5 bases). Per the germline V gene, CDR1 is LNHDA and CDR2 is SQIVND (reference sequence). The V gene lost 0 bases and the J gene lost 6 bases, with 12 bases spanning the gap. This CDR3 region has 15 residues. This CDR3 is CASSIEGGVGQPQHF. The DNA of the CDR3 is TGTGCCAGTAGTATAGAGGGGGGAGTGGGTCAGCCCCAGCATTTT. Looking up the rest from reference TRBV19 and TRBJ1-5 gives the full variable domain: DGGITQSPKYLFRKEGQNVTLSCEQNLNHDAMYWYRQDPGQGLRLIYYSQIVNDFQKGDIAEGYSVSREKKESFPLTVTSAQKNPTAFYLCASSIEGGVGQPQHFGDGTRLSIL.

This clone has just one count. This chain joins TRBV6-5 and TRBJ2-5, with D tentatively TRBD2 (5 bases). The tail of the sequence fits TRBJ2-7 better, so the J call may be wrong. CDR1 is MNHEY and CDR2 is SVGAGI in the germline V gene. CDR3 length: 15 residues. CDR3 loop: CASRDLVGSSYEQYF. As DNA, the CDR3 is TGTGCCAGCAGGGACTTAGTAGGGAGCTCCTACGAGCAGTACTTC.

V usage is TRBV7-8 and J usage is TRBJ1-6, with unresolved D. This CDR3 is built from 14 residues. Germline V lookup: CDR1 SGHVS, CDR2 FQNEAQ. The V end was cut by 1 base, the J end by 4 bases, with 5 bases between. CDR3 sequence: CASSLDLYNSPLHF. As DNA, the CDR3 is TGTGCCAGCAGCTTAGATCTTTATAATTCACCCCTCCACTTT. Full variable domain (outside the CDR3, taken from reference TRBV7-8 and TRBJ1-6): GAGVSQSPRYKVAKRGQDVALRCDPISGHVSLFWYQQALGQGPEFLTYFQNEAQLDKSGLPSDRFFAERPEGSVSTLKIQRTQQEDSAVYLCASSLDLYNSPLHFGNGTRLTVT.

This clone showed up just once. V gene TRBV7-2 combines with J gene TRBJ1-1; 8 nucleotides line up with TRBD1. The V gene end was trimmed by 5 bases and the J gene end by 1 base; junction bases not matched to a gene: 6. The CDR3 totals 15 residues. Germline assignment: CDR1 SGHTA and CDR2 FQGNSA. CDR3 sequence (DNA): TGTGCCAGCAGCCCCCGGACAGGGTGGAACACTGAAGCTTTCTTT. This encodes CASSPRTGWNTEAFF.

The chain employs TRBV30 and TRBJ1-2; TRBD1 matches 8 bases. The V and J ends lost 8 bases and 4 bases, in that order; junction bases with no gene match: 6. CDR3 length equals 12 residues. Germline values: CDR1 GTSNPN, CDR2 SVGIG (reference sequence). This CDR3 reads CAGSRGLYGYTF. The CDR3 DNA reads TGTGCCGGTTCCAGGGGGCTCTATGGCTACACCTTC. The full variable domain, its missing parts supplied by reference TRBV30 and TRBJ1-2, is SQTIHQWPATLVQPVGSPLSLECTVEGTSNPNLYWYRQAAGRGLQLLFYSVGIGQISSEVPQNLSASRPQDRQFILSSKKLLLSDSGFYLCAGSRGLYGYTFGSGTRLTVV.

V and J are TRBV10-1 and TRBJ2-6; D perhaps matches TRBD1 (6 bases). Per the germline V gene, CDR1 is WNHNN and CDR2 is SYGVQD (reference sequence). This CDR3 region has 17 residues. V was cut by 11 bases and J by 0 bases, with 20 bases left in between. CDR3 sequence: CALPRGQPYSGANVLTF. In DNA form, the CDR3 reads TGCGCCCTCCCGAGGGGACAACCCTACTCTGGGGCCAACGTCCTGACTTTC.

The rearrangement links TRBV27 to TRBJ2-7; the match to TRBD1 covers 8 bases. V was pared by 5 bases and J by 4 bases, with 7 bases of the junction left unmatched. The germline V gene has CDR1 MNHEY and CDR2 SMNVEV (reference sequence). The CDR3 totals 14 residues. The CDR3 region is CASSEDRAGYEQYF. The CDR3 DNA is TGTGCCAGCAGTGAGGACAGGGCTGGATACGAGCAGTACTTC.

The chain recombines TRBV11-2 with TRBJ2-1; 7 positions match TRBD1. Unmatched junction bases numbered 14, after V lost 5 bases and J lost 4 bases. The CDR3 sequence is 17 residues long. In germline, CDR1 is SGHAT, CDR2 FQNNGV. The CDR3 sequence: CASSRRQGTLRYNEQFF. CDR3 coding DNA: TGTGCCAGCAGCCGCAGACAGGGAACTTTAAGGTACAATGAGCAGTTCTTC.

The CDR3 sequence: CATSRNRHIQGAYEQYF. The CDR3 nucleotides are TGTGCCACCAGCAGAAACCGCCATATACAGGGGGCCTACGAGCAGTACTTC. The V gene is TRBV15, the J gene TRBJ2-7; 8 bases match TRBD1. The trim removed 2 bases at V and 2 bases at J, leaving 11 bases unmatched. Looked up from germline, CDR1 is LNHNV and CDR2 is YYDKDF (reference sequence). The CDR3 runs to 17 residues.

Only one count was recorded for this clone. This rearrangement joins TRBV5-6 to TRBJ2-1; 8 nucleotides align to TRBD1. V lost 5 bases, J lost 5 bases, and 9 bases stayed unmatched. Germline CDR1 and CDR2: SGHDT and YYEEEE. The CDR3 has 15 amino acids. The CDR3 bases are TGTGCCAGCAGTTTTTACCGACAGGGGAACAATGAGCAGTTCTTC. This gives the protein CASSFYRQGNNEQFF.

The chain combines TRBV5-1 with TRBJ2-5; D is possibly TRBD2 (6 bases). Germline-derived CDR1 and CDR2 are SGHRS and YFSETQ. CDR3 length: 14 amino acids. The V end lost 4 bases, the J end lost 0 bases, and 10 bases lay between the germline ends. CDR3 sequence reads: CASSPAGYQETQYF. The DNA of the CDR3 is TGCGCCAGCAGCCCTGCGGGGTACCAAGAGACCCAGTACTTC. Supplemented by reference TRBV5-1 and TRBJ2-5, the full variable domain reads KAGVTQTPRYLIKTRGQQVTLSCSPISGHRSVSWYQQTPGQGLQFLFEYFSETQRNKGNFPGRFSGRQFSNSRSEMNVSTLELGDSALYLCASSPAGYQETQYFGPGTRLLVL.

V is TRBV7-9 and J is TRBJ2-3; 8 bases line up with TRBD1. CDR3 length: 15 amino acids. CDR1 is SEHNR and CDR2 is FQNEAQ in the germline V gene (reference sequence). The V segment lost 4 bases and the J segment 3 bases; nucleotides outside the gene matches: 6. CDR3 bases: TGTGCCAGCAGCTATAGAGGACAGGGAACAGATACGCAGTATTTT. Translating it yields CASSYRGQGTDTQYF.

This clone was counted once. The chain is built from TRBV18 and TRBJ2-2; D gene unclear. V was cut by 6 bases and J by 5 bases, with 10 bases left in between. Germline assignment: CDR1 KGHSH and CDR2 LQKENI. The length of the CDR3 is 13 residues. The DNA for the CDR3 is TGTGCCAGCTCCCCTTCTCCGACCGGGGAGCTGTTTTTT. Translating gives CASSPSPTGELFF.

This clone occurred once. The chain recombines TRBV7-8 with TRBJ2-7; 7 bases line up with TRBD1. V lost 0 bases, J lost 3 bases, and 2 bases stayed unmatched. Germline-derived CDR1 and CDR2 are SGHVS and FQNEAQ. The CDR3 length is 14 residues. For the CDR3, the DNA is TGTGCCAGCAGCTTAGCTACAGGGGACTACGAGCAGTACTTC. It is translated as CASSLATGDYEQYF.

V usage is TRBV5-1 and J usage is TRBJ2-3; 10 nucleotides agree with TRBD1. With V trimmed by 4 bases and J by 5 bases, 4 bases remained unmatched. Per the germline V gene, CDR1 is SGHRS and CDR2 is YFSETQ. This CDR3 spans 14 amino acids. In DNA, the CDR3 is TGCGCCAGCAGCCCCGGGACAGGGGTAGATACGCAGTATTTT. This translates into CASSPGTGVDTQYF.

CDR3: CASSPGGSNTGELFF. The CDR3 bases are TGTGCCAGCAGCCCCGGCGGCTCGAACACCGGGGAGCTGTTTTTT. The chain couples TRBV7-9 to TRBJ2-2, with D hard to call. The germline gives CDR1 SEHNR, CDR2 FQNEAQ (reference sequence). The CDR3 loop spans 15 amino acids. V was trimmed by 5 bases and J by 0 bases, leaving 10 bases between them.

V is TRBV11-2 and J is TRBJ2-2; tentatively, D is TRBD1 (6 bases). Per the germline V gene, CDR1 is SGHAT and CDR2 is FQNNGV. V was trimmed by 0 bases and J by 5 bases, leaving 7 bases between them. The CDR3 has 14 residues. CDR3 bases: TGTGCCAGCAGCTTAGATAGGGGGACCGGGGAGCTGTTTTTT. Its translation is CASSLDRGTGELFF. The full variable domain, completed using reference TRBV11-2 and TRBJ2-2, is EAGVAQSPRYKIIEKRQSVAFWCNPISGHATLYWYQQILGQGPKLLIQFQNNGVVDDSQLPKDRFSAERLKGVDSTLKIQPAKLEDSAVYLCASSLDRGTGELFFGEGSRLTVL.

This clone was seen only a few times. The chain couples TRBV4-1 to TRBJ1-1, with 7 positions matching TRBD1. The V segment lost 5 bases and the J segment 4 bases; nucleotides outside the gene matches: 4. Germline CDR1 is MGHRA and CDR2 is YSYEKL. The length of the CDR3 is 13 residues. CDR3 DNA: TGCGCCAGCAGCATCCCAGGGGGCACTGAAGCTTTCTTT. Its translation is CASSIPGGTEAFF.

V usage is TRBV19 and J usage is TRBJ2-3; D is unclear. The length of the CDR3 is 14 residues. V dropped 4 bases and J dropped 1 base, with 9 bases sitting between them. From germline, CDR1 is LNHDA and CDR2 SQIVND (reference sequence). CDR3 DNA sequence: TGTGCCAGTAGTAGGGCACTTCGCACAGATACGCAGTATTTT. Encoded protein: CASSRALRTDTQYF.